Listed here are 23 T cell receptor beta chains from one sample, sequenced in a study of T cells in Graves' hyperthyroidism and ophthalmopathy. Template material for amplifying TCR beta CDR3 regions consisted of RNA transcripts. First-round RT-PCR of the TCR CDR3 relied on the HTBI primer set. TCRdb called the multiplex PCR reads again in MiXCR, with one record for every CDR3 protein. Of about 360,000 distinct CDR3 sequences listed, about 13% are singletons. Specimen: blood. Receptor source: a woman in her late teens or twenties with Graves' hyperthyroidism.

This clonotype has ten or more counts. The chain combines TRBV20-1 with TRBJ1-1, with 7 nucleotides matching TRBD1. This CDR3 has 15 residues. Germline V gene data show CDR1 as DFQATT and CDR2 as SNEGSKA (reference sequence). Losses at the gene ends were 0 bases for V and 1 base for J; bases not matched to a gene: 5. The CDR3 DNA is TGCAGTGCTAGAGATACTAAGGGGGCGAACACTGAAGCTTTCTTT. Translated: CSARDTKGANTEAFF.

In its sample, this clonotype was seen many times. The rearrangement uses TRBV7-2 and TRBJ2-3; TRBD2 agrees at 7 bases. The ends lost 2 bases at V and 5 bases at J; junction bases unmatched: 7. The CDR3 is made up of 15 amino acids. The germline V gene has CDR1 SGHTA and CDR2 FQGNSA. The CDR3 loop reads CASSLRGGREDTQYF. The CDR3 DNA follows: TGTGCCAGCAGCTTACGTGGGGGGAGGGAAGATACGCAGTATTTT.

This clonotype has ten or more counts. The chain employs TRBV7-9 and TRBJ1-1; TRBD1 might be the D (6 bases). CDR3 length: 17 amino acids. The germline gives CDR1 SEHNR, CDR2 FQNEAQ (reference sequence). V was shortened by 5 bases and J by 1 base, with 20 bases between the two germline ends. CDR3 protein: CASSRDIISEGNTEAFF. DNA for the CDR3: TGTGCCAGCAGCCGGGACATTATTTCGGAGGGGAACACTGAAGCTTTCTTT. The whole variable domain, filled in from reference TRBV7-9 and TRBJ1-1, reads DTGVSQNPRHKITKRGQNVTFRCDPISEHNRLYWYRQTLGQGPEFLTYFQNEAQLEKSRLLSDRFSAERPKGSFSTLEIQRTEQGDSAMYLCASSRDIISEGNTEAFFGQGTRLTVV.

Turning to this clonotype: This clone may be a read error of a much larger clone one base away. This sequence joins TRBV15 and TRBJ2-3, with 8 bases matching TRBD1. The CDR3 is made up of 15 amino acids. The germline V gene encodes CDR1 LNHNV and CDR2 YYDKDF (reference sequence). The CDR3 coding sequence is TGTGCCACCAGCGGAGACAGGGGCACGGCAGATACGCAGTGTTTT. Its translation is CATSGDRGTADTQCF.

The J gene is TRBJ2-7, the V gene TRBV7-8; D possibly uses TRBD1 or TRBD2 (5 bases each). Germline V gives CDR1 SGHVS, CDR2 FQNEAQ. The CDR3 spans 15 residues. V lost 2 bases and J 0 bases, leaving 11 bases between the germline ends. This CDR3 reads CASSLRGVNSYEQYF. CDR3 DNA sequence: TGTGCCAGCAGCTTAAGGGGAGTCAACTCCTACGAGCAGTACTTC.

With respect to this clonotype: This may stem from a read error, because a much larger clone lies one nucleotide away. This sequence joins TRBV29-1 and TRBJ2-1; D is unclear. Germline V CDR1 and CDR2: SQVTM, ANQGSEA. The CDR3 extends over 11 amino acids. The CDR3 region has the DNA TGCACCAGTACGACCCACAATGAGCAGTTCTTC. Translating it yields CTSTTHNEQFF.

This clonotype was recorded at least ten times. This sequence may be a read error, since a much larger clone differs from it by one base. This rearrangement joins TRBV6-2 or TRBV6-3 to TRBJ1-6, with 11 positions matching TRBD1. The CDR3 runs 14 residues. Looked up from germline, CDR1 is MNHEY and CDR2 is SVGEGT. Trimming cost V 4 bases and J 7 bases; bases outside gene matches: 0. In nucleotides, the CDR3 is TGTGCCAGCAGTTGGGACAGGGGGAATTCACCCCTCCACTTT. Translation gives CASSWDRGNSPLHF.

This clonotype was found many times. The CDR3 loop is CASSLRGQETQYF. Written as DNA, the CDR3 is TGTGCCAGCAGCTTAAGGGGGCAAGAGACCCAGTACTTC. This chain joins TRBV3-1 and TRBJ2-5, with TRBD1 as a possible D gene (6 bases). Germline V gene data show CDR1 as LGHDT and CDR2 as YNNKEL (reference sequence). V lost 5 bases and J 2 bases, leaving 9 bases between the germline ends. The CDR3 runs 13 residues.

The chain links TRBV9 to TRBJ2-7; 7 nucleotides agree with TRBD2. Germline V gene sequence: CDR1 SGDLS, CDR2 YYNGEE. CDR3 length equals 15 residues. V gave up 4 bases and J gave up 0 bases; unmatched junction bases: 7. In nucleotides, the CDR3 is TGTGCCAGCAGCATTTCTAGCGGTAGCTCCTACGAGCAGTACTTC. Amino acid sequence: CASSISSGSSYEQYF.

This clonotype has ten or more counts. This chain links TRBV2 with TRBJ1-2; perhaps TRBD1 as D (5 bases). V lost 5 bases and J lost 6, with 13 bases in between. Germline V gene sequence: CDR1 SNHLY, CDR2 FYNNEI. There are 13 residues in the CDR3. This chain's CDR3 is CASSPGPRNGYTF. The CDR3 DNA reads TGTGCCAGCAGTCCGGGACCAAGGAATGGCTACACCTTC. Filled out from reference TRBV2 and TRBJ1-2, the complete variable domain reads EPEVTQTPSHQVTQMGQEVILRCVPISNHLYFYWYRQILGQKVEFLVSFYNNEISEKSEIFDDQFSVERPDGSNFTLKIRSTKLEDSAMYFCASSPGPRNGYTFGSGTRLTVV.

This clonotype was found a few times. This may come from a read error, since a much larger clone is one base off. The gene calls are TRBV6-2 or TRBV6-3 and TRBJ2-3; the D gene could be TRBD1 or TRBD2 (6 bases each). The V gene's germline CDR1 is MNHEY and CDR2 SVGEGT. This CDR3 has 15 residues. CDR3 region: CASSRTAGEADAQYF. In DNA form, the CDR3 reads TGTGCCAGCAGTAGGACAGCGGGCGAGGCAGATGCGCAGTATTTT.

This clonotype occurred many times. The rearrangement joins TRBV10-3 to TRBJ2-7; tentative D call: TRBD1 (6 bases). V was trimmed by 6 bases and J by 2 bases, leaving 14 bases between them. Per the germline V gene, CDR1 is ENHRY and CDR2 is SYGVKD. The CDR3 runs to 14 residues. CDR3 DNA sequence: TGTGCCATCAGGGGCACAGGGAACCCCTACGAGCAGTACTTC. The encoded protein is CAIRGTGNPYEQYF.

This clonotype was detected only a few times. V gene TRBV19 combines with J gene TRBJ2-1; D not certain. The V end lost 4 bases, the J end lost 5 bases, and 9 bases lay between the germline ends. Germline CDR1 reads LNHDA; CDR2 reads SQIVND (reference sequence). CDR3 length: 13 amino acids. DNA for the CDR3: TGTGCCAGTAGTACGAGATCTAACAATGAGCAGTTCTTC. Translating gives CASSTRSNNEQFF.

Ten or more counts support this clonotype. CDR3 nucleotides: TGTGCCAGCAGCCTACCCGGCCTGACTGAAGCTTTCTTT. It translates to CASSLPGLTEAFF. The chain is built from TRBV3-1 and TRBJ1-1, with unresolved D. Looked up from germline, CDR1 is LGHDT and CDR2 is YNNKEL (reference sequence). V was clipped by 4 bases and J by 5 bases, with 11 bases between them. This CDR3 is 13 amino acids long.

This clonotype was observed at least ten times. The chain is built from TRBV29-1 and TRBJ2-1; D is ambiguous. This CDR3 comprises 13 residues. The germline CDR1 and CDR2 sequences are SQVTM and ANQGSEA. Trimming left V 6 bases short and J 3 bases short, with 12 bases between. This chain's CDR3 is CSVMGMGYNEQFF. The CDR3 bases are TGCAGCGTCATGGGAATGGGCTACAATGAGCAGTTCTTC.

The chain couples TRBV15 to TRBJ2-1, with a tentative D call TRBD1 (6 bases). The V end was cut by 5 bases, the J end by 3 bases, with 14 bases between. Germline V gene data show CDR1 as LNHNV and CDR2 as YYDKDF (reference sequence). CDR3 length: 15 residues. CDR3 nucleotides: TGTGCCACCAGCGCTACCGGGACATACTACAATGAGCAGTTCTTC. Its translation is CATSATGTYYNEQFF.

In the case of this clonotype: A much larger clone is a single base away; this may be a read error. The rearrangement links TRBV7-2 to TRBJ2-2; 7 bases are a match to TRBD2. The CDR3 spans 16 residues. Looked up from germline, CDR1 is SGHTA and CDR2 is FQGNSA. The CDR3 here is CASSFPAGANTGGLFF. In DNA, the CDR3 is TGTGCCAGCAGCTTCCCGGCGGGAGCAAACACCGGGGGGCTGTTTTTT.

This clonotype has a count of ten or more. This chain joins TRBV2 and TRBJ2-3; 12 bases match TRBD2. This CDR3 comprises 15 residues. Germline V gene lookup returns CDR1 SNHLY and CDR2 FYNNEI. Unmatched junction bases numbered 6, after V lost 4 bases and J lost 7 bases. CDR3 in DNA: TGTGCCAGCAGTGCCCCTAGCGGGGGGGCTCATACGCAGTATTTT. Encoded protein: CASSAPSGGAHTQYF. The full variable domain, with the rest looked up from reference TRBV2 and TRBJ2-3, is EPEVTQTPSHQVTQMGQEVILRCVPISNHLYFYWYRQILGQKVEFLVSFYNNEISEKSEIFDDQFSVERPDGSNFTLKIRSTKLEDSAMYFCASSAPSGGAHTQYFGPGTRLTVL.

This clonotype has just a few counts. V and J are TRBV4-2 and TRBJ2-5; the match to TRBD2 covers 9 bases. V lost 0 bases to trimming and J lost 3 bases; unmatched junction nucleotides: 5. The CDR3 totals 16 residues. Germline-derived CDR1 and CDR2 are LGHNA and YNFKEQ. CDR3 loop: CASSQEEGLAEETQYF. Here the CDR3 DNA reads TGTGCCAGCAGCCAAGAAGAGGGACTAGCCGAAGAGACCCAGTACTTC.

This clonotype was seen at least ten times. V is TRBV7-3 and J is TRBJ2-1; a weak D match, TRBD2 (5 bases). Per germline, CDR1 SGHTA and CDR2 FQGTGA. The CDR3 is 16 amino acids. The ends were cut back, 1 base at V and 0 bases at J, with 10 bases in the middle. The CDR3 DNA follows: TGTGCCAGCAGCTTAATGGGGAGAGGCTCCTACAATGAGCAGTTCTTC. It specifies CASSLMGRGSYNEQFF.

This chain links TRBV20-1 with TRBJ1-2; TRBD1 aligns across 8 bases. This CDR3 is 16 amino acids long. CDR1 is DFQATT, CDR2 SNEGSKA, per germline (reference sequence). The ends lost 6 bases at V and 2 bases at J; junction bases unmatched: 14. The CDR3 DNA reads TGCAGTGCAGAGGAGTCAGGGGGCGCGGGGAACTATGGCTACACCTTC. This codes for CSAEESGGAGNYGYTF.

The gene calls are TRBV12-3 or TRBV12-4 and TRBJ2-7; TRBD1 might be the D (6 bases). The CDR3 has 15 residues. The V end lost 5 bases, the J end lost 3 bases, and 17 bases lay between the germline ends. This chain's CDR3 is CASSPHRDNVYEQYF. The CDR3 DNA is TGTGCCAGCAGTCCTCACCGGGACAACGTCTACGAGCAGTACTTC.

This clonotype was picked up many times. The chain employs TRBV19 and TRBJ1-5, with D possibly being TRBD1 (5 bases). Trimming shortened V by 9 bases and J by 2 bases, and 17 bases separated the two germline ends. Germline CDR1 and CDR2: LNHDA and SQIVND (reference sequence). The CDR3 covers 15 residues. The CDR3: CASSSGVWGNQPQHF. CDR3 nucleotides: TGTGCCAGCTCTTCGGGGGTCTGGGGCAATCAGCCCCAGCATTTT.